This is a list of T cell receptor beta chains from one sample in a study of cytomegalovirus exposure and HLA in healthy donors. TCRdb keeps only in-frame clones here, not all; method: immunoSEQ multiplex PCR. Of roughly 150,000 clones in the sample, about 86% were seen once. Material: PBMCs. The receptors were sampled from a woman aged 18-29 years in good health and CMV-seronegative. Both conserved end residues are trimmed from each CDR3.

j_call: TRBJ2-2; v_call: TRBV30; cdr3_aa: AWSHGTSTGELF
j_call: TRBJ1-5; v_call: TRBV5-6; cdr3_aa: ASSVGGAGNQPQH
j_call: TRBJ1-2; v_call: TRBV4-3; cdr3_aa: ASSQLRTGLNYGYT
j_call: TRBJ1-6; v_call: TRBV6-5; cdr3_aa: ASSYLLKNNSPLH
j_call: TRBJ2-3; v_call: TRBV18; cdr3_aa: ASSPPVGRGTQY
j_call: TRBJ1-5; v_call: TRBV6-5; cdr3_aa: ASSIQGAGQPQH
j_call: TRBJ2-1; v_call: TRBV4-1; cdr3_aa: ASSLDPGQPYNEQF
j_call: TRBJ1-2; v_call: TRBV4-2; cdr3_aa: ASSQVGSDGYT
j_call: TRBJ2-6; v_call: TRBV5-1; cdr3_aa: ASSLSGANVLT
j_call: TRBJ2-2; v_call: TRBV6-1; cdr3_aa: ASSANWGVTGELF
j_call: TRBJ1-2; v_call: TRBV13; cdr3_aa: ASSLPGTGGSYGYT
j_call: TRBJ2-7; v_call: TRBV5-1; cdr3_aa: ASSPRDQGSYEQY
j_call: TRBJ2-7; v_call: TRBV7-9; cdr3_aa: ASGGQNYEQY
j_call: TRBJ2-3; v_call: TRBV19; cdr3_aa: ASSIASGTVHTDTQY
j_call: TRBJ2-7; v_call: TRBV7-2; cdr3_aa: ASSLASGPSYEQY
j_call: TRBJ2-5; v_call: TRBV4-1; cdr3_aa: ASSPSGRPEETQY
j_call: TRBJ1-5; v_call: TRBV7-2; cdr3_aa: ASSLDGRGWSNQPQH
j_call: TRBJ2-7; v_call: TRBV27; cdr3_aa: ASSPWTSPGEQY
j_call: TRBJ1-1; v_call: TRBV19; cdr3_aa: ASSLTGGLYTEAF
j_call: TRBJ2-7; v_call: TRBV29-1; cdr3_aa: SVEDADSSYEQY
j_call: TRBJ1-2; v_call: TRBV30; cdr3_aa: AWSGGGYT
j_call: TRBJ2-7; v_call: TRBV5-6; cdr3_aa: ASSWPDRGIEQY
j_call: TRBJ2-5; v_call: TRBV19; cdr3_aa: ASSIGQGATQETQY
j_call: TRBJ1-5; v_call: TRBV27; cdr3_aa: ASSPRGGLQPRKGNQPQH
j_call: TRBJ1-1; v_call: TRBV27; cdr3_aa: ASSRGQNTEAF
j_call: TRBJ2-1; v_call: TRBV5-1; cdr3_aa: ASSASTGSWDEQF
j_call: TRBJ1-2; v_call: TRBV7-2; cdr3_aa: ASSLGAGGQYGYT
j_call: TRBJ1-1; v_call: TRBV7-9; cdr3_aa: ASSYDRVEAF
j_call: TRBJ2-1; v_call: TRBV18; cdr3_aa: ASSPPSGRENEQF
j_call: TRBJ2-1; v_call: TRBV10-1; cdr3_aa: ASSILAGGRNEQF
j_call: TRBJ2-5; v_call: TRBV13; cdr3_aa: ASSFRGGTAETQY
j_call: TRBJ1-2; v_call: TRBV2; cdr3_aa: ASHRTGSYT
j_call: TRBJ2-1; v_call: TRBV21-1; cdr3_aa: ASGGPPGNEQF
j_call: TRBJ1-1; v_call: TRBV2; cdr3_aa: ASSRPEAF
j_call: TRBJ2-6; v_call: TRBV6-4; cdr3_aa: ASSLSWTGSSGANVLT
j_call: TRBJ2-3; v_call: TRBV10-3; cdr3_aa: AISEPGSTDTQY
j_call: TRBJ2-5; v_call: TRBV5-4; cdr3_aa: ASSLGLGGGFQETQY
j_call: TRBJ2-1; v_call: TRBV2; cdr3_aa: ASSDTGVNEQF
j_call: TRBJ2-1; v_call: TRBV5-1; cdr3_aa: ASTGGGASYNEQF
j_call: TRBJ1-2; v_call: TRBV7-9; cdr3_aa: ASSLAAGAGYGYT